The source of this T cell receptor (beta chain) is a study of T-cell memory formation after mild COVID-19 (dated by TCRdb to about 2021). Study-level background: Most TCR sequence clusters were specific to one of the two donors. The cohort was made up of two young adult volunteers, one female and one male, who were previously healthy. In a couple of donors, T-cell clones that expanded and contracted after mild COVID-19 were tracked by sequencing TCRalpha and TCRbeta repertoires over time. Here is what the overall study found, with its caveats: Some responding clones were detected in pre-infection memory, which suggested that pre-existing cross-reactive memory T cells had joined the SARS-CoV-2 response. Contracting CD4+ clones appeared mostly in the CM and EM memory subsets, whereas CD8+ clones were enriched in EMRA. SARS-CoV-2 specificity of the second-wave clones peaking on day 37 was not confirmed. Only two mild cases were covered by the study, and larger cohorts that include severe cases with pre-infection samples were considered necessary. Balanced CD4/CD8 phenotypes were observed for clones contracting from day 15 to 85, whereas a bias towards CD4+ was observed for a second wave of clones expanding from day 15 to 37.

Turning to this clonotype: The antigen it recognizes is unknown. No clone much larger than this one lies a single base away; base qualities are absent.

Including cysteine and phenylalanine, the CDR3 has 13 amino acids. The kept DNA is CDR3 alone, 39 bases in frame from the first base. V is clipped by 1 base and J by 9 bases, and the sequence between their germline boundaries is 10 bases long. From a lookup of the germline V gene (reference sequence), CDR1 and CDR2 are LGHDT and YNNKEL. Sequenced on an Illumina NovaSeq 6000. cDNA libraries for TCRalpha and TCRbeta were prepared by 5'RACE using constant-segment primers, with sample barcodes and unique molecular identifiers added. RNA was extracted from every sample with Trizol reagent. Libraries were amplified in two PCR steps, with a second sample barcode and Illumina TruSeq adapters added in the second step. Sequencing of libraries was performed on an Illumina NovaSeq with 2 x 150 bp paired-end reads. The authors' pipeline ran thus. With migec v1.2.7, reads were demultiplexed and then collapsed into UMI-guided consensus sequences. Using mixcr v2.1.11, UMI consensuses were aligned to TRA and TRB V and J templates and then assembled into clonotypes. Expanded or contracted clonotypes were those called significant by both edgeR and NoisET, with noise models trained on biological replicates. edgeR calls used a false discovery rate-adjusted p below 0.01 and a log2 fold-change threshold of 1. As an exploratory analysis of dynamics, max-normalized trajectories of the 1000 most abundant clonotypes were examined with PCA combined with hierarchical clustering. Separately sequenced CD4+ and CD8+ repertoires were used to assign a CD4 or CD8 phenotype to each responding clone. The raw public reads went through TCRdb reprocessing: fastp at Q25, MiXCR clone calling, in-frame beta chains kept. CDR3 protein sequences are deduplicated, and each keeps its most common genes and DNA. TCRdb assigned the V and J calls; the authors' analysis was not used. For this sample the table gives about 430,000 distinct CDR3 sequences, of which 20% to 25% were detected only once. In total, the top ten clones hold 7% to 9.5% of the sample.

Ficoll-Paque density gradient centrifugation was used to isolate PBMCs. What was sequenced was PBMCs or a T cell subset sorted from them (not recorded which). The chain was built from TRBV3-1 and TRBJ1-5; no D gene can be assigned with confidence. The sequence came from an adult woman who had mild COVID-19 (a few samples of this study predate the infection). The sample titles of this study are shuffled in the database, so cell type and time point are left out; the donor was told from shared clones. The CDR3 is CASSQGEGGPQHF. The bases read TGTGCCAGCAGCCAAGGGGAAGGTGGGCCCCAGCATTTT.